This TCR beta chain was retrieved from a study of T cell responses to AZD1222 COVID-19 vaccine. Sequencing used immunoSEQ multiplex PCR; TCRdb keeps in-frame clones, though not all of them. The sample has 95,000 to 150,000 clones, about nine tenths seen once. Study-wide findings and caveats: Unmutated variant regions reportedly attract nearly half of all spike-specific TCRs.

For this clone: Its specificity is unknown.

Germline V gives CDR1 SGDLS, CDR2 YYNGEE. The CDR3 totals 14 residues. V lost 1 base, J lost 2 bases, and 7 bases lay in between. The sequencing here drew on peripheral blood, taken on day 0 of AZD1222 vaccination. This receptor was obtained from an adult in good health. The gene calls are TRBV9 and TRBJ1-3, with D possibly being TRBD1 (5 bases). This chain's CDR3 is CASSVKTAGNTIYF. In nucleotides, the CDR3 is TGTGCCAGCAGCGTAAAGACAGCTGGAAACACCATATATTTT.